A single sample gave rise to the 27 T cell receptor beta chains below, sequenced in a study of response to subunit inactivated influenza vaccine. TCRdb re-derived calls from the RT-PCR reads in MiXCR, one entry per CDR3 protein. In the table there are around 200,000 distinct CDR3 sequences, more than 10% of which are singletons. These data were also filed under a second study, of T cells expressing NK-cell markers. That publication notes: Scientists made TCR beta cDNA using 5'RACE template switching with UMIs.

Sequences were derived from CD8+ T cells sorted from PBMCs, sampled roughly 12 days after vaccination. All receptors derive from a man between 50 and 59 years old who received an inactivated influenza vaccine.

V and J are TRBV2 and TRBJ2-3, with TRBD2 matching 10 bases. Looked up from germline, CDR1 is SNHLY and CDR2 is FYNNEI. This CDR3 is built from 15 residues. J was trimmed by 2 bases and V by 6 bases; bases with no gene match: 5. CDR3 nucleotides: TGTGCCAGCAGAGAACTAGCGGGGCCCACAGATACGCAGTATTTT. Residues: CASRELAGPTDTQYF.

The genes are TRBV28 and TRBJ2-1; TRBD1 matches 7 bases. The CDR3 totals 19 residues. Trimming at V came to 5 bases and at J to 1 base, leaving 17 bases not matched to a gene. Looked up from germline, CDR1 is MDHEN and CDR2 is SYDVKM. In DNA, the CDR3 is TGTGCCAGCAGTCCTTTATCGCTATCCGGGACAGTGTCCTACAATGAGCAGTTCTTC. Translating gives CASSPLSLSGTVSYNEQFF.

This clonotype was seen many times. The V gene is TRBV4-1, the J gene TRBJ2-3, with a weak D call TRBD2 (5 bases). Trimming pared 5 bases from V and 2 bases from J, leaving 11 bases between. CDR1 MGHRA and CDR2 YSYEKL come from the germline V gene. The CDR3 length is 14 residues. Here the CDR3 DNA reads TGCGCCAGCAGCGAAGCGGACCTCACAGATACGCAGTATTTT. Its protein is CASSEADLTDTQYF.

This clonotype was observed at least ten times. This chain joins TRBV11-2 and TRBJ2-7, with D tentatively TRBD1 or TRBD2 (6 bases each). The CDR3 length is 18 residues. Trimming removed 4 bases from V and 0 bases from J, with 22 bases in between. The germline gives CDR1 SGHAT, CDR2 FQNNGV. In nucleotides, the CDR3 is TGTGCCAGCAGCTCCTTCCTTTCAATAGGGGGGAGCTCCTACGAGCAGTACTTC. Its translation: CASSSFLSIGGSSYEQYF. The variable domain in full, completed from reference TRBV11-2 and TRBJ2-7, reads EAGVAQSPRYKIIEKRQSVAFWCNPISGHATLYWYQQILGQGPKLLIQFQNNGVVDDSQLPKDRFSAERLKGVDSTLKIQPAKLEDSAVYLCASSSFLSIGGSSYEQYFGPGTRLTVT.

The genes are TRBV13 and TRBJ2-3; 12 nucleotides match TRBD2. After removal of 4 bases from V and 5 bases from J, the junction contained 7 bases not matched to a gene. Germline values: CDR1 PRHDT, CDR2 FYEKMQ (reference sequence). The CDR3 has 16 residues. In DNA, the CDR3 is TGTGCCAGCAGCTCATGGACTAGCGGGATGTTAGATACGCAGTATTTT. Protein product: CASSSWTSGMLDTQYF.

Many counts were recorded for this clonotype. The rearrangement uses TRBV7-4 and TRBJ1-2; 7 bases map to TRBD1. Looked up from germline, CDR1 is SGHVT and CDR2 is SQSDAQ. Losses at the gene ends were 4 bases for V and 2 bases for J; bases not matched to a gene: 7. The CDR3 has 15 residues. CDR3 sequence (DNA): TGTGCCAGCAGCTCCGGGACAGCCCTCAACTATGGCTACACCTTC. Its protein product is CASSSGTALNYGYTF.

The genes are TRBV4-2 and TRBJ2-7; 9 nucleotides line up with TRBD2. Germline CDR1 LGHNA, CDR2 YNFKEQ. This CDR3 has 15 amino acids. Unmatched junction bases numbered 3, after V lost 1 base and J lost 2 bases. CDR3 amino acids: CASSQGREGPYEQYF. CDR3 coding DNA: TGTGCCAGCAGCCAAGGGCGGGAGGGCCCCTACGAGCAGTACTTC.

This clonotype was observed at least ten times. CDR3 amino acids: CASSFDGLASYNEQFF. The CDR3 nucleotides read TGTGCCAGCAGCTTCGATGGACTAGCCTCCTACAATGAGCAGTTCTTC. The J gene is TRBJ2-1, the V gene TRBV7-9, with TRBD2 matching 8 bases. The CDR3 sequence is 16 residues long. Per germline, CDR1 SEHNR and CDR2 FQNEAQ (reference sequence). The V segment lost 3 bases and the J segment 0 bases; nucleotides outside the gene matches: 4.

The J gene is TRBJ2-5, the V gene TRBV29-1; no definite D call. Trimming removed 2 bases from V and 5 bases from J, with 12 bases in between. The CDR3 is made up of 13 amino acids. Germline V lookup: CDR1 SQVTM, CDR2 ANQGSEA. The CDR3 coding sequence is TGCAGCGTTGAATTCCGTCTGCGCGAGACCCAGTACTTC. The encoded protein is CSVEFRLRETQYF.

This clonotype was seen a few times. The CDR3 nucleotides read TGTGCCAGCAGTTGGACAGCCACAGATACGCAGTATTTT. Translation: CASSWTATDTQYF. J is TRBJ2-3 and V is TRBV6-2 or TRBV6-3; TRBD1 might be the D (6 bases). Germline values: CDR1 MNHEY, CDR2 SVGEGT. Trimming left V 4 bases short and J 2 bases short, with 7 bases between. The CDR3 is made up of 13 amino acids.

The CDR3 bases are TGCAGTGCTAGGTCAGGTAGAACCGGGGAGCTGTTTTTT. It specifies CSARSGRTGELFF. The chain carries TRBV20-1 and TRBJ2-2; D gene ambiguous. Trimming pared 3 bases from V and 5 bases from J, leaving 10 bases between. The CDR3 has 13 amino acids. The germline V gene encodes CDR1 DFQATT and CDR2 SNEGSKA (reference sequence).

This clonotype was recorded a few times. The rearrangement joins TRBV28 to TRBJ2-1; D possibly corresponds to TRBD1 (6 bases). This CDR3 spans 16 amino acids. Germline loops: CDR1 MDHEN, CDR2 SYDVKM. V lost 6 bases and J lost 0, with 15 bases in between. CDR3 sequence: CASRPAQGSSYNEQFF. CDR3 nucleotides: TGTGCCAGCAGACCAGCCCAGGGGAGCTCCTACAATGAGCAGTTCTTC.

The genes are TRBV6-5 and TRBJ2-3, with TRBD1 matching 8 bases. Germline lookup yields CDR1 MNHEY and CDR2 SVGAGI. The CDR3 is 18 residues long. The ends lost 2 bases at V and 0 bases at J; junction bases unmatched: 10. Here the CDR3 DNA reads TGTGCCAGCAGTTACGGAGCCGACAGGGGATCTAGCACAGATACGCAGTATTTT. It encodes CASSYGADRGSSTDTQYF.

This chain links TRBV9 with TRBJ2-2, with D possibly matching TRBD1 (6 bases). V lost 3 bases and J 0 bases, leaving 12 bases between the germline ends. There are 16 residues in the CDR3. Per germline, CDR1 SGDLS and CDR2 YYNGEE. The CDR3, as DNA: TGTGCCAGCAGCGCTTACGGACAGTCGAACACCGGGGAGCTGTTTTTT. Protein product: CASSAYGQSNTGELFF.

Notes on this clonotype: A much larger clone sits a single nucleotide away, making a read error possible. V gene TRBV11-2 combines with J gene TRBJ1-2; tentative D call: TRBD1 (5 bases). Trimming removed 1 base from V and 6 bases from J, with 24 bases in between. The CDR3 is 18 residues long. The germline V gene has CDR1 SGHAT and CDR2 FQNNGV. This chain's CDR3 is CASSLVGRVGTSSHGYTF. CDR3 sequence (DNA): TGTGCCAGCAGCTTAGTGGGCAGGGTAGGAACATCTTCTCATGGCTACACCTTC.

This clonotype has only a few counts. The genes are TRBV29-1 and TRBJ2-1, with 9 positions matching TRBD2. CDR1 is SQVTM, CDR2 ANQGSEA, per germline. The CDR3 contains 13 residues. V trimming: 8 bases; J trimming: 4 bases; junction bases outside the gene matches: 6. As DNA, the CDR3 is TGCAGCTCAGCGGGGGGACGGTACAATGAGCAGTTCTTC. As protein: CSSAGGRYNEQFF.

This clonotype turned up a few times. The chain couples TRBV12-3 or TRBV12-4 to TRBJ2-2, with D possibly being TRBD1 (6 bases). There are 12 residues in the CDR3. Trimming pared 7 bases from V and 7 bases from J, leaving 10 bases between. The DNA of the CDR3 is TGTGCCAGCACTCCAGGGGTCGGGGAGCTGTTTTTT. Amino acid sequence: CASTPGVGELFF.

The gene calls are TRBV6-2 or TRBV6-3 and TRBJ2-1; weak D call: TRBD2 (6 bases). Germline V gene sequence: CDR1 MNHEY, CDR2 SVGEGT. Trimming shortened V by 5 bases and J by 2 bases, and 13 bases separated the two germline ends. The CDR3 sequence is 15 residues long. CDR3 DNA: TGTGCCAGCAGTCAAAGCGGGTTCGCCTACAATGAGCAGTTCTTC. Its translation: CASSQSGFAYNEQFF.

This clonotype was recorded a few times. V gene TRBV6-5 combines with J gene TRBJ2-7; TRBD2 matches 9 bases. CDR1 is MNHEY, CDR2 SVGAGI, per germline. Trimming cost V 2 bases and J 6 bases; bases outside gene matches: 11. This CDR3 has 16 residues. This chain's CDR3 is CASSYGLAGPRGEQYF. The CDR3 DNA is TGTGCCAGCAGTTACGGCCTAGCGGGGCCCCGGGGCGAGCAGTACTTC.

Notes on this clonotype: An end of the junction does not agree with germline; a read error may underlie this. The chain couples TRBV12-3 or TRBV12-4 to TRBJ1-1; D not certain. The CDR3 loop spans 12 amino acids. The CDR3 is CASRRANTEAFF. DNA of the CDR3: TGTGCGAGCAGACGGGCGAACACTGAAGCTTTCTTT.

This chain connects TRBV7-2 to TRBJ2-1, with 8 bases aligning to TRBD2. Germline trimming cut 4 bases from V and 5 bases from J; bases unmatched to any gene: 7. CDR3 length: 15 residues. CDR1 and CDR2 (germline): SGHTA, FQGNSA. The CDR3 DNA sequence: TGTGCCAGCAGCTATGAAGCGGGAGACCACAATGAGCAGTTCTTC. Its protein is CASSYEAGDHNEQFF.

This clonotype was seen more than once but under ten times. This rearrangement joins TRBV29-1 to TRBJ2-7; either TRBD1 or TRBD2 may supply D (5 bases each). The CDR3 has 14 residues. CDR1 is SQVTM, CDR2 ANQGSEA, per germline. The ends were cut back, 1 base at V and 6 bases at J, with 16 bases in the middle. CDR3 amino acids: CSVEGTGLVSEQYF. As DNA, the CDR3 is TGCAGCGTTGAAGGAACAGGACTCGTGAGCGAGCAGTACTTC.

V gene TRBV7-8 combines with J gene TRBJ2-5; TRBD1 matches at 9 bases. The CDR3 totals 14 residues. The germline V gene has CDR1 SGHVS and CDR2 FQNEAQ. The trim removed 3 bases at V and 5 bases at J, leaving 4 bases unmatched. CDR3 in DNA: TGTGCCAGCAGCTTGGGGACAGGGCTGGAGACCCAGTACTTC. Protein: CASSLGTGLETQYF. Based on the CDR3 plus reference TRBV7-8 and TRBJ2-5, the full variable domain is GAGVSQSPRYKVAKRGQDVALRCDPISGHVSLFWYQQALGQGPEFLTYFQNEAQLDKSGLPSDRFFAERPEGSVSTLKIQRTQQEDSAVYLCASSLGTGLETQYFGPGTRLLVL.

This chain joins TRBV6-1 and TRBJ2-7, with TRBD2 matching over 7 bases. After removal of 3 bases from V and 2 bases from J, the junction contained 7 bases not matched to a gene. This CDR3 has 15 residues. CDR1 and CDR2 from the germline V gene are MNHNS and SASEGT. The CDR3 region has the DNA TGTGCCAGCAGTGAGGTATCCAGCGGGGCCTACGAGCAGTACTTC. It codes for CASSEVSSGAYEQYF.

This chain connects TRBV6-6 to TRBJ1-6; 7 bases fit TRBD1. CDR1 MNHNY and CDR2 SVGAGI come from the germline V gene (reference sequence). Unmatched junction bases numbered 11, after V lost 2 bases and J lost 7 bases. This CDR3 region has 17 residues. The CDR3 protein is CASSYGNPGQTNSPLHF. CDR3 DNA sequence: TGTGCCAGCAGTTACGGAAACCCGGGACAGACAAATTCACCCCTCCACTTT.

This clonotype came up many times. In DNA, the CDR3 is TGTGCCACCAGTGACAGGGGCTACAATGAGCAGTTCTTC. It codes for CATSDRGYNEQFF. The chain links TRBV24-1 to TRBJ2-1, with D tentatively TRBD1 (6 bases). V lost 4 bases and J 3 bases, leaving 6 bases between the germline ends. The CDR3 loop spans 13 amino acids. CDR1 is KGHDR, CDR2 SFDVKD, per germline.

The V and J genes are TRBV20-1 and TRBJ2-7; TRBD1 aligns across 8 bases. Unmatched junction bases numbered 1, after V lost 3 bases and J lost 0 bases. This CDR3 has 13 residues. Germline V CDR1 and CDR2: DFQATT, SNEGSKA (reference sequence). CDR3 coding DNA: TGCAGTGCTAGGACAGGGGCCTCCTACGAGCAGTACTTC. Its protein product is CSARTGASYEQYF.